This T cell receptor (beta chain) was identified during a study of T cell repertoires in cytomegalovirus infection. About this clonotype: Its antigen remains unknown.

Study-wide points: The ex vivo response was dominated by HLA-C-restricted CMV-specific TCR beta clonotypes.

TCRdb used MiXCR to reprocess the reads, holding one entry per CDR3 protein. The profile shows fewer than 700,000 distinct CDR3 sequences, more than 20% of them singletons. This CDR3 contains 16 residues. Germline CDR1 reads DFQATT; CDR2 reads SNEGSKA (reference sequence). V trimming: 0 bases; J trimming: 2 bases; junction bases outside the gene matches: 7. This chain joins TRBV20-1 and TRBJ1-2, with 9 bases fitting TRBD1. The clonotype originates from a human donor in good health (CMV status not recorded). Some clones in this sample may be carry-over from other donors' samples. Sequencing was carried out using CD8+ T cells from PBMCs. CDR3 residues: CSARDRTGAINYGYTF. In nucleotides, the CDR3 is TGCAGTGCTAGAGACAGGACAGGGGCCATAAACTATGGCTACACCTTC.